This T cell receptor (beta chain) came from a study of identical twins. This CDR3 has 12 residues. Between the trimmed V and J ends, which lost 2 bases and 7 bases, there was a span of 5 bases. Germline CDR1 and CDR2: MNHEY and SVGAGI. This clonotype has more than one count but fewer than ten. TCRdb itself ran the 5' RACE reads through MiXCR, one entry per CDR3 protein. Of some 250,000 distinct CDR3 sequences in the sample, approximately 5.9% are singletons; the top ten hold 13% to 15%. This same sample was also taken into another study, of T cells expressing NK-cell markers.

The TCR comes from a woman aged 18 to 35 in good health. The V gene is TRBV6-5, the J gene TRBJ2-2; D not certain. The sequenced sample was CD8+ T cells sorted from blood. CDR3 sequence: CASSYGVGELFF. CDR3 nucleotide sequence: TGTGCCAGCAGTTACGGCGTCGGGGAGCTGTTTTTT.